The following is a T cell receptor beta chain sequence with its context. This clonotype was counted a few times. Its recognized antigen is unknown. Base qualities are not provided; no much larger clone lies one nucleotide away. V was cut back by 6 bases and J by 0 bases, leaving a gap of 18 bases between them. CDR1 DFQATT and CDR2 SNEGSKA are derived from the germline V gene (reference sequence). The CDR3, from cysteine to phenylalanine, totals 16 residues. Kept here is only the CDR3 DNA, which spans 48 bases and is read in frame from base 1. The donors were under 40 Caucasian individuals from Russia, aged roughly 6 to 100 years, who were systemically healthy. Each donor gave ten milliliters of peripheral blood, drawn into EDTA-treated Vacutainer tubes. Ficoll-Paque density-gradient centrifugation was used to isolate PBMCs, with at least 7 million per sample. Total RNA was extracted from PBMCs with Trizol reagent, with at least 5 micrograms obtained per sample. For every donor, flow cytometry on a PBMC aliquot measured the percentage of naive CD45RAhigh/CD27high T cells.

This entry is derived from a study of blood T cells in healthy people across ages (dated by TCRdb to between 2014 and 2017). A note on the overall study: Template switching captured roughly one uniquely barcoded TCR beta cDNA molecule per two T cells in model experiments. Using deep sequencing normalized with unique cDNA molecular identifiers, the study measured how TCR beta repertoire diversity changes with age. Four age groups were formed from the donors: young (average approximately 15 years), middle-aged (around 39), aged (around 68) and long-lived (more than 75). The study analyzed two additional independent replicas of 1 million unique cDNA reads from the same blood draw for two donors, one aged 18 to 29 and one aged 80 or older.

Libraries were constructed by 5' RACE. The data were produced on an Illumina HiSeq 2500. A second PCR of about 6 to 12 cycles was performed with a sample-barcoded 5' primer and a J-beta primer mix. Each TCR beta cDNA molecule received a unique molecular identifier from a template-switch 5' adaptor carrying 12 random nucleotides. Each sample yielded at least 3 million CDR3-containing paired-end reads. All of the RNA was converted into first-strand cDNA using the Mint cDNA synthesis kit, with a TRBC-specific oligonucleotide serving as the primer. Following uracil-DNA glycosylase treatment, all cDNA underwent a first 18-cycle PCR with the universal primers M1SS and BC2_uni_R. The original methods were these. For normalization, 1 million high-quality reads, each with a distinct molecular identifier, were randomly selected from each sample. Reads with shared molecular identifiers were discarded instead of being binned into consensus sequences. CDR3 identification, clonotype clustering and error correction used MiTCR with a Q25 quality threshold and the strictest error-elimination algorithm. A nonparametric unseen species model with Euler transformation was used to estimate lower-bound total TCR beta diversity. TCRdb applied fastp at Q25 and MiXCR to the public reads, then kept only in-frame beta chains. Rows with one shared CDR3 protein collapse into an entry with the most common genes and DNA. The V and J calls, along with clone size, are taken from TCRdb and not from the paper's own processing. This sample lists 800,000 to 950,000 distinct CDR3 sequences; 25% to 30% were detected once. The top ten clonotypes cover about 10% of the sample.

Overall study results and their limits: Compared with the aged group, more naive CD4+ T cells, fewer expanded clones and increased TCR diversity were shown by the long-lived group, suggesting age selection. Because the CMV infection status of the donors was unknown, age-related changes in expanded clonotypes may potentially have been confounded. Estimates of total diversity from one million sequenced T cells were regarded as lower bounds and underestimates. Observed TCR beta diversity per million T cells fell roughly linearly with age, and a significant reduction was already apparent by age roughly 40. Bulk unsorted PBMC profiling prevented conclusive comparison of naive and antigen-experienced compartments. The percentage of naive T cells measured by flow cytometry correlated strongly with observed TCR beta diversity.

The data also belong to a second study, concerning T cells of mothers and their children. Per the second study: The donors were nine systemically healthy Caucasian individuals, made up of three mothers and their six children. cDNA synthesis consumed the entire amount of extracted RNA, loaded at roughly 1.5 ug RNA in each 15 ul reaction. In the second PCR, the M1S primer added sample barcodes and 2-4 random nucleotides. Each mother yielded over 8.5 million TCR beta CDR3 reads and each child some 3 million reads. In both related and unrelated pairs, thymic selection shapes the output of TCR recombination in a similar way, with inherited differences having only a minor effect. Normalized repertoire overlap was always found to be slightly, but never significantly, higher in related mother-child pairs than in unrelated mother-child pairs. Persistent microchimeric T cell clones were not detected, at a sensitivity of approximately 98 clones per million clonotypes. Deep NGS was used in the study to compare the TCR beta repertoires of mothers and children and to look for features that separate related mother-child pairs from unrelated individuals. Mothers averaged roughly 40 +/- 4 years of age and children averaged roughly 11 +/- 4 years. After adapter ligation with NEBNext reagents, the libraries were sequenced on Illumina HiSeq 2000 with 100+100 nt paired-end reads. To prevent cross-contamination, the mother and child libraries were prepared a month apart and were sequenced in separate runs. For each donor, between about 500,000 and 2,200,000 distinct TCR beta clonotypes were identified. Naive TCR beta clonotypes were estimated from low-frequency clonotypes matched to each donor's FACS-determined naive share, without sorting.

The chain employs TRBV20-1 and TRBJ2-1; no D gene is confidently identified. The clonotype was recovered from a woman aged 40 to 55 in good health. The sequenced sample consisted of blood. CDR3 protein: CSAPVRGASSYNEQFF. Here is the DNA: TGCAGTGCCCCTGTTCGTGGAGCGAGCTCCTACAATGAGCAGTTCTTC.